The clone carrying this TCR beta chain was seen more than once but under ten times. The antigen remains unidentified. The sample belongs to a study of identical twins. Study-wide findings and caveats: Models underpredicted monozygotic twin sharing of out-of-frame TCR alpha. When twins shared out-of-frame alpha sequences, those sequences had excess low generation probability.

The germline gives CDR1 SGHTA, CDR2 FQGNSA. The V end lost 5 bases, the J end lost 5 bases, and 11 bases lay between the germline ends. CDR3 length: 13 amino acids. TCRdb re-called the 5' RACE reads through MiXCR, storing one row per CDR3 protein. The sample consists of fewer than 250,000 distinct CDR3 sequences, 9.4% of them appearing once. This clonotype originated in a woman aged 18-29 years in good health. The J gene is TRBJ2-3, the V gene TRBV7-2; no clear D. Sequencing input: memory (CD45RO+) T cells sorted from blood. The CDR3 DNA reads as TGTGCCAGCAGCCCCCCAAGTTTAGATACGCAGTATTTT. Its translation: CASSPPSLDTQYF. Together with reference TRBV7-2 and TRBJ2-3, the CDR3 gives the full variable domain: GAGVSQSPSNKVTEKGKDVELRCDPISGHTALYWYRQSLGQGLEFLIYFQGNSAPDKSGLPSDRFSAERTGGSVSTLTIQRTQQEDSAVYLCASSPPSLDTQYFGPGTRLTVL.